These 5 T cell receptor beta chains share one sample of origin, sequenced in a study of Ad26.COV2.S vaccination and SARS-CoV-2 variants. TCRdb keeps only in-frame clones here, not all; method: immunoSEQ multiplex PCR. The sample yields about 350,000 clones, roughly 90% seen once. Regarding treatment: roughly 19 received Ad26.COV2.S at low or high dose, single or two shots; 5 received placebo; per-sample allocation not given. At day 63 after the first vaccine or placebo injection, samples were drawn. Material: peripheral blood, obtained in a trial of Ad26.COV2.S vaccine versus placebo. These TCRs come from a person aged 18-65 years who received the Ad26.COV2.S COVID-19 vaccine or a placebo.

This chain joins TRBV5-7 and TRBJ2-5, with unresolved D. TRBV5-7 is known as an ORF, though its function is uncertain. The CDR3 is 12 amino acids. The V end was cut by 5 bases, the J end by 4 bases, with 9 bases between. The CDR3 region is CASRHNGETQYF. The CDR3 DNA is TGTGCCAGCAGGCACAACGGAGAGACCCAGTACTTC.

CDR3: CASSPGTENTEAFF. The CDR3 nucleotides are TGCGCCAGCAGCCCCGGGACAGAGAACACTGAAGCTTTCTTT. This chain links TRBV5-1 with TRBJ1-1; 7 bases line up with TRBD1. The V gene end was trimmed by 4 bases and the J gene end by 1 base; junction bases not matched to a gene: 4. The CDR3 contains 14 residues. Germline assignment: CDR1 SGHRS and CDR2 YFSETQ.

The chain combines TRBV11-2 with TRBJ1-5; D gene uncertain. CDR3 length: 13 residues. Germline-derived CDR1 and CDR2 are SGHAT and FQNNGV. Trimming removed 5 bases at V and 2 bases at J, with 7 bases between. The CDR3 coding sequence is TGTGCCAGCAGCCTTTGGGGCAATCAGCCCCAGCATTTT. It encodes CASSLWGNQPQHF.

The V gene is TRBV5-1, the J gene TRBJ1-2, with D hard to call. Germline V gene lookup returns CDR1 SGHRS and CDR2 YFSETQ. The V end was cut by 0 bases, the J end by 8 bases, with 8 bases between. This CDR3 has 12 residues. CDR3 residues: CASSLDGFGYTF. The CDR3 DNA sequence: TGCGCCAGCAGCTTGGACGGGTTCGGCTACACCTTC.

The DNA for the CDR3 is TGTGCCAGCAGCTTAGTCGTGAGCGTAAGCACAGATACGCAGTATTTT. This gives the protein CASSLVVSVSTDTQYF. The chain combines TRBV7-2 with TRBJ2-3; no definite D call. V shed 1 base and J shed 0 bases, with 11 bases lying between them. Germline CDR1 is SGHTA and CDR2 is FQGNSA. The CDR3 spans 16 residues.